The source of this T cell receptor beta chain is a study of T cell changes during pregnancy in multiple sclerosis. The CDR3 totals 14 residues. The V end lost 0 bases, the J end lost 6 bases, and 12 bases lay between the germline ends. The germline V gene has CDR1 SGHRS and CDR2 YFSETQ. Using immunoSEQ multiplex PCR, the repertoire was profiled, and TCRdb retains in-frame clones only, with some absent. The sample holds about 39,000 clones; about nine tenths are singletons and the top ten take roughly 2%. The material sequenced was CD4+ T cells from peripheral blood mononuclear cells, taken after pregnancy. The TCR sequence derives from a female donor in good health, enrolled as a control in a pregnancy study. The chain is built from TRBV5-1 and TRBJ1-2, with D maybe TRBD1 (5 bases). The CDR3 DNA reads as TGCGCCAGCAGCTTGGATCGGGGGGGGGATGGCTACACCTTC. This gives the protein CASSLDRGGDGYTF.